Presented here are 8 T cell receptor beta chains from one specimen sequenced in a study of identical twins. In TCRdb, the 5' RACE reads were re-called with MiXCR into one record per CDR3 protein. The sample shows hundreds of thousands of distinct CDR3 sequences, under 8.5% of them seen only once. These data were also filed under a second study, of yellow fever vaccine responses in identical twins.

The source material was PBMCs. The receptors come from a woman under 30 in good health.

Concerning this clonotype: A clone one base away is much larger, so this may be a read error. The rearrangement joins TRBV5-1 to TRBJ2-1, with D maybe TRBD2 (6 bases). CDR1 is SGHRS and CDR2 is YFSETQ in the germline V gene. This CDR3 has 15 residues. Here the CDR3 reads CAISLAGTLYNEQFF. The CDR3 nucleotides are TGCGCCATCAGCTTGGCCGGGACTCTCTACAATGAGCAGTTCTTC. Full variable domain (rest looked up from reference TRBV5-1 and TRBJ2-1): KAGVTQTPRYLIKTRGQQVTLSCSPISGHRSVSWYQQTPGQGLQFLFEYFSETQRNKGNFPGRFSGRQFSNSRSEMNVSTLELGDSALYLCAISLAGTLYNEQFFGPGTRLTVL.

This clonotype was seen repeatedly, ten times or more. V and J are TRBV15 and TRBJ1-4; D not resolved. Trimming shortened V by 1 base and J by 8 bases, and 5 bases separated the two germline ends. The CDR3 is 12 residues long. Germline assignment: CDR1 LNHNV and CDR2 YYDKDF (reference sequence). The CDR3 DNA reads TGTGCCACCAGCAGAGGTATCGAAAAACTGTTTTTT. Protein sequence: CATSRGIEKLFF.

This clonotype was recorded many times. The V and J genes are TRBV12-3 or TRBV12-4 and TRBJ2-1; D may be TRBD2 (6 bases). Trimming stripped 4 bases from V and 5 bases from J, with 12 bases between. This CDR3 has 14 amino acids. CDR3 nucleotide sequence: TGTGCCAGCAGTTGGCCCGGGACTGACAATGAGCAGTTCTTC. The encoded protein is CASSWPGTDNEQFF.

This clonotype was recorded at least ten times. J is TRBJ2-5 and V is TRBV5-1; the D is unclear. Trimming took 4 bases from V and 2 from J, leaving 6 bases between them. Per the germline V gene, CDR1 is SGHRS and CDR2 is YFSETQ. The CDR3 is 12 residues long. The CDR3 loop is CASSVSQETQYF. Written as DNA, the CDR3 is TGCGCCAGCAGCGTGAGTCAAGAGACCCAGTACTTC.

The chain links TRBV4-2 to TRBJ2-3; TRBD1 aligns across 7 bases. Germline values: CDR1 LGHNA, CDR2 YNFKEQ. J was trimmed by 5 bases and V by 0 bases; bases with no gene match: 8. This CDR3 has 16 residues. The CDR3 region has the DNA TGTGCCAGCAGCCAAGACGGGGACAGCCTACTAGATACGCAGTATTTT. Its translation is CASSQDGDSLLDTQYF.

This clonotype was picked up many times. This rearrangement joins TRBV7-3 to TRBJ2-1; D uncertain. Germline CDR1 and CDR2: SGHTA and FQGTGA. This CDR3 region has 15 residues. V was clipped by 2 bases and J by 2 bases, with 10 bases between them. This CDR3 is CASSLGPVPYNEQFF. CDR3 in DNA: TGTGCCAGCAGCTTAGGTCCAGTGCCCTACAATGAGCAGTTCTTC. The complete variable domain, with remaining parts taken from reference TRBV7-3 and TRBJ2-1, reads GAGVSQTPSNKVTEKGKYVELRCDPISGHTALYWYRQSLGQGPEFLIYFQGTGAADDSGLPNDRFFAVRPEGSVSTLKIQRTERGDSAVYLCASSLGPVPYNEQFFGPGTRLTVL.

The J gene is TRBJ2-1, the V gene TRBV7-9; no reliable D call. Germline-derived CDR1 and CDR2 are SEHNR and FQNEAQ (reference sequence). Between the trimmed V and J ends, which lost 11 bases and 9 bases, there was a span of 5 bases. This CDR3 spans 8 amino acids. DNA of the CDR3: TGTGCCGTCGGTGAGCAGTTCTTC. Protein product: CAVGEQFF. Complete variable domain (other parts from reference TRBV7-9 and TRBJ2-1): DTGVSQNPRHKITKRGQNVTFRCDPISEHNRLYWYRQTLGQGPEFLTYFQNEAQLEKSRLLSDRFSAERPKGSFSTLEIQRTEQGDSAMYLCAVGEQFFGPGTRLTVL.

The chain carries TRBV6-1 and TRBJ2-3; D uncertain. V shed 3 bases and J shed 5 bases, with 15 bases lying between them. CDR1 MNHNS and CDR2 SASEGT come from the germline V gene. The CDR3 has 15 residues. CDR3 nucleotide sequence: TGTGCCAGCAGTGATACCCCGACCCATAAAGATACGCAGTATTTT. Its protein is CASSDTPTHKDTQYF.